This entry is about one TCR beta chain. Its antigen remains unknown. Assay: immunoSEQ multiplex PCR; the TCRdb copy retains only in-frame clones and omits some. This table holds about 85,000 clones, approximately 90% found once. V lost 5 bases and J lost 8; bases outside the gene matches: 5. Germline V gene data show CDR1 as MNHNY and CDR2 as SVGAGI (reference sequence). The CDR3 has 13 residues. This sample is drawn from a study of graft-versus-host responses after intestinal transplantation. General study results and limits: The authors found GvH clones in recipient marrow, some appearing first in ileum or blood. In patients with graft-donor T cell macrochimerism, allograft graft-versus-host to host-versus-graft clonal ratios were high. With peak circulating GvH clone levels came an association with early post-transplant HvG declines.

This specimen consisted of unstimulated CD8+ T cells sorted from spleen or lymph node cells, obtained before transplant. The rearrangement joins TRBV6-6 to TRBJ1-2; 10 nucleotides line up with TRBD1. This TCR was sampled from a human donor who was the organ donor for an intestinal transplant. The CDR3 loop reads CASSLTGGGGYTF. The DNA of the CDR3 is TGTGCCAGCAGTCTGACAGGGGGCGGCGGCTACACCTTC.